This TCR beta chain was recorded in a study of response to subunit inactivated influenza vaccine. TCRdb independently ran MiXCR on the RT-PCR reads; one entry per CDR3 protein. The sample lists about 700,000 distinct CDR3 sequences; 15% to 17% were seen once. The CDR3 loop spans 12 amino acids. Trimming took 1 base from V and 3 from J, leaving 4 bases between them. From germline, CDR1 is MNHNS and CDR2 SASEGT. The chain has TRBV6-1 and TRBJ2-7; no definite D call. This clonotype originated in a man between 45 and 60 years old who received an inactivated influenza vaccine. Sequenced here: PBMCs from blood, sampled 12 days after vaccination. CDR3 region: CASSEGHYEQYF. The CDR3 nucleotides are TGTGCCAGCAGTGAAGGTCACTACGAGCAGTACTTC.